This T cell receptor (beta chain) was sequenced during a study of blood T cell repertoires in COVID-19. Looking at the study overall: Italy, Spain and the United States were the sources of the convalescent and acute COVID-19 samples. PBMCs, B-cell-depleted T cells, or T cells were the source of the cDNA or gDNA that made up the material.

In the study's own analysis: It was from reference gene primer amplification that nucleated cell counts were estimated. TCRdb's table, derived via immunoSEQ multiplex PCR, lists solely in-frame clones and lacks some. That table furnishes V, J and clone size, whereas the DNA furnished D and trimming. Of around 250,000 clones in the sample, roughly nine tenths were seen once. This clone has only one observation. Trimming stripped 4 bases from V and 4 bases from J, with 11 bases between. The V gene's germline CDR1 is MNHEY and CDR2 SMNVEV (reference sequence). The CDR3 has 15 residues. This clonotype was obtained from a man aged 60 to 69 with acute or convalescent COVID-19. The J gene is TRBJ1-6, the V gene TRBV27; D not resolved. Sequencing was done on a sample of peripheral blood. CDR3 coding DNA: TGTGCCAGCAGTTACCGCTCGACTTATAATTCACCCCTCCACTTT. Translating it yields CASSYRSTYNSPLHF.